The source of this T cell receptor (beta chain) is a study of blood T cell repertoires in COVID-19. In the study overall: Material from acute and convalescent COVID-19 was sourced from the United States, Italy and Spain. PBMCs, B-cell-depleted T cells, or T cells provided the cDNA or gDNA that made up the material.

Germline CDR1 and CDR2: MDHEN and SYDVKM. Trimming shortened V by 5 bases and J by 4 bases, and 2 bases separated the two germline ends. This CDR3 contains 11 residues. As originally analysed: Amplification of reference gene primers was used by the study to estimate nucleated cell counts. The protocol was immunoSEQ multiplex PCR, while the TCRdb copy is restricted to in-frame clones and leaves out a portion. Clone size and the V and J calls come from that table; the DNA yielded D and trimming. The repertoire has approximately 100,000 clones, approximately 82% of them found once; the top ten carry about 10%.

Sequenced sample: peripheral blood. The sequence was collected from a man between 65 and 85 years old with acute or convalescent COVID-19. The rearrangement uses TRBV28 and TRBJ1-4; D ambiguous. CDR3 protein: CASSLNEKLFF. The CDR3 DNA sequence: TGTGCCAGCAGTCTTAATGAAAAACTGTTTTTT. Drawing the rest from reference TRBV28 and TRBJ1-4, the complete variable domain is DVKVTQSSRYLVKRTGEKVFLECVQDMDHENMFWYRQDPGLGLRLIYFSYDVKMKEKGDIPEGYSVSREKKERFSLILESASTNQTSMYLCASSLNEKLFFGSGTQLSVL.